Listed here are 23 T cell receptor beta chains from one sample, sequenced in a study of shared clonotypes between healthy human individuals. The method was immunoSEQ multiplex PCR; TCRdb's version includes in-frame clones alone and lacks a portion of them. The sample contains about 180,000 clones, roughly 91% of which appear only once. The sequencing input was naive CD4+ T cells sorted from blood. Subset defined: CD45RA+ positively selected. Source of these receptors: a woman in her twenties or thirties in good health.

The J gene is TRBJ1-1, the V gene TRBV6-4; D may be TRBD1 (6 bases). The germline V gene encodes CDR1 MRHNA and CDR2 SNTAGT. V was pared by 5 bases and J by 1 base, with 14 bases between. The CDR3 covers 15 residues. The CDR3 region has the DNA TGTGCCAGCAGTAAAACGACAGGACCGAACACTGAAGCTTTCTTT. Translating it yields CASSKTTGPNTEAFF.

V usage is TRBV30 and J usage is TRBJ1-2; D possibly corresponds to TRBD1 (5 bases). The CDR3 spans 15 residues. CDR1 GTSNPN and CDR2 SVGIG come from the germline V gene (reference sequence). Trimming shortened V by 4 bases and J by 4 bases, and 19 bases separated the two germline ends. The chain's CDR3 is CAWTISWDGIYGYTF. Here the CDR3 DNA reads TGTGCCTGGACCATCTCCTGGGACGGTATCTATGGCTACACCTTC. Full variable domain (outside the CDR3, taken from reference TRBV30 and TRBJ1-2): SQTIHQWPATLVQPVGSPLSLECTVEGTSNPNLYWYRQAAGRGLQLLFYSVGIGQISSEVPQNLSASRPQDRQFILSSKKLLLSDSGFYLCAWTISWDGIYGYTFGSGTRLTVV.

The rearrangement uses TRBV6-5 and TRBJ1-3; D possibly corresponds to TRBD1 (5 bases). CDR3 size: 14 residues. The germline CDR1 and CDR2 sequences are MNHEY and SVGAGI. The germline V and J ends were trimmed by 6 bases and 2 bases, with 11 bases remaining between them. CDR3 protein: CASRSSGAGNTIYF. The CDR3 nucleotides read TGTGCCAGCAGATCCTCGGGGGCTGGAAACACCATATATTTT.

The J gene is TRBJ2-5, the V gene TRBV27; the match to TRBD1 covers 7 bases. The last part of the DNA fits TRBJ2-7 better; the J call may be wrong. This CDR3 is 14 amino acids long. The germline V gene has CDR1 MNHEY and CDR2 SMNVEV (reference sequence). CDR3 coding DNA: TGTGCCAGCAGTTATGGGGACAGAGCCTACGAGCAGTACTTC. It yields the protein CASSYGDRAYEQYF.

The genes are TRBV18 and TRBJ2-1, with D perhaps TRBD2 (6 bases). The germline gives CDR1 KGHSH, CDR2 LQKENI. There are 15 residues in the CDR3. Between the trimmed V and J ends, which lost 2 bases and 10 bases, there was a span of 18 bases. For the CDR3, the DNA is TGTGCCAGCTCACCAGACAAAATAGCGGACCTGGAGCAGTTCTTC. This sequence encodes CASSPDKIADLEQFF.

The V and J genes are TRBV27 and TRBJ1-2; 9 bases line up with TRBD1. Looked up from germline, CDR1 is MNHEY and CDR2 is SMNVEV (reference sequence). The CDR3 totals 14 residues. Trimming cost V 8 bases and J 2 bases; bases outside gene matches: 6. The CDR3 loop reads CASRDRGRNYGYTF. As DNA, the CDR3 is TGTGCCAGCCGCGACAGGGGGAGAAACTATGGCTACACCTTC.

V gene TRBV4-1 combines with J gene TRBJ1-1, with D hard to call. Per germline, CDR1 MGHRA and CDR2 YSYEKL. This CDR3 is 14 amino acids long. V lost 4 bases and J lost 5, with 14 bases in between. The CDR3: CASSPTPLDTEAFF. The CDR3 coding sequence is TGCGCCAGCAGCCCTACCCCACTGGATACTGAAGCTTTCTTT.

The chain has TRBV27 and TRBJ2-4; 8 bases are shared with TRBD1. CDR1 is MNHEY and CDR2 is SMNVEV in the germline V gene (reference sequence). This CDR3 has 19 amino acids. V lost 5 bases, J lost 2 bases, and 17 bases stayed unmatched. The CDR3 DNA reads TGTGCCAGCAGTCTTTCCCCTGACAGGGGTGGTCTAACCAAAAACATTCAGTACTTC. Translated: CASSLSPDRGGLTKNIQYF.

The chain employs TRBV28 and TRBJ2-7, with D uncertain. V was trimmed by 3 bases and J by 4 bases, leaving 4 bases between them. CDR1 is MDHEN, CDR2 SYDVKM, per germline. This CDR3 spans 11 amino acids. The DNA of the CDR3 is TGTGCCAGCAGTTTTCAATACGAGCAGTACTTC. It is translated as CASSFQYEQYF.

The genes are TRBV9 and TRBJ1-1; D is ambiguous. V lost 0 bases, J lost 4 bases, and 7 bases lay in between. Per germline, CDR1 SGDLS and CDR2 YYNGEE. The CDR3 covers 13 residues. CDR3 region: CASSVGQITEAFF. The CDR3 region has the DNA TGTGCCAGCAGCGTAGGCCAGATCACTGAAGCTTTCTTT.

This clone was detected only a few times. The chain carries TRBV12-5 and TRBJ2-2; 8 bases match TRBD1. The CDR3 loop spans 16 amino acids. Germline values: CDR1 LGHNT, CDR2 FRNRAP. Losses at the gene ends were 4 bases for V and 0 bases for J; bases not matched to a gene: 4. CDR3 loop: CASGWGTGTNTGELFF. CDR3 sequence (DNA): TGTGCTAGTGGTTGGGGGACAGGAACGAACACCGGGGAGCTGTTTTTT.

This chain connects TRBV28 to TRBJ2-7, with D maybe TRBD1 (6 bases). Germline CDR1 reads MDHEN; CDR2 reads SYDVKM. This CDR3 is built from 12 residues. V was trimmed by 6 bases and J by 5 bases, leaving 11 bases between them. CDR3 loop: CASRGDNNEQYF. In DNA, the CDR3 is TGTGCCAGCAGGGGGGACAACAACGAGCAGTACTTC.

V usage is TRBV6-4 and J usage is TRBJ2-3; weak D call: TRBD2 (6 bases). Germline CDR1 MRHNA, CDR2 SNTAGT. The CDR3 covers 14 residues. Trimming took off 0 bases at V and 4 bases at J, with 8 bases between the two ends. The CDR3 region is CASSDSGGADTQYF. The CDR3 DNA is TGTGCCAGCAGTGACTCCGGAGGGGCAGATACGCAGTATTTT.

This clone was counted a single time. Here the CDR3 reads CASSSSGLTPYEQYF. The CDR3, as DNA: TGTGCCAGCAGTTCAAGCGGGCTTACGCCCTACGAGCAGTACTTC. This rearrangement joins TRBV28 to TRBJ2-7; tentatively, D is TRBD2 (6 bases). The CDR3 covers 15 residues. From germline, CDR1 is MDHEN and CDR2 SYDVKM. Trimming left V 4 bases short and J 2 bases short, with 15 bases between. Using reference TRBV28 and TRBJ2-7 for the parts outside the CDR3, the full variable domain is DVKVTQSSRYLVKRTGEKVFLECVQDMDHENMFWYRQDPGLGLRLIYFSYDVKMKEKGDIPEGYSVSREKKERFSLILESASTNQTSMYLCASSSSGLTPYEQYFGPGTRLTVT.

The V and J genes are TRBV28 and TRBJ1-2; D possibly corresponds to TRBD1 (5 bases). CDR3 length equals 16 residues. Trimming pared 6 bases from V and 4 bases from J, leaving 21 bases between. The germline CDR1 and CDR2 sequences are MDHEN and SYDVKM. The CDR3: CASRRQLGILGYGYTF. The CDR3, as DNA: TGTGCCAGCAGACGACAGTTAGGAATCCTTGGCTATGGCTACACCTTC.

This clone has just one count. The chain links TRBV7-6 to TRBJ1-4; TRBD1 matches 12 bases. Germline lookup yields CDR1 SGHVS and CDR2 FNYEAQ. Trimming cost V 6 bases and J 7 bases; bases outside gene matches: 3. The CDR3 has 14 residues. DNA of the CDR3: TGTGCCAGCAGAGGGACAGGGGGCGGTGAAAAACTGTTTTTT. It yields the protein CASRGTGGGEKLFF. Using reference TRBV7-6 and TRBJ1-4 for the parts outside the CDR3, the full variable domain is GAGVSQSPRYKVTKRGQDVALRCDPISGHVSLYWYRQALGQGPEFLTYFNYEAQQDKSGLPNDRFSAERPEGSISTLTIQRTEQRDSAMYRCASRGTGGGEKLFFGSGTQLSVL.

The chain couples TRBV5-1 to TRBJ2-7, with 13 positions matching TRBD2. Germline V gene lookup returns CDR1 SGHRS and CDR2 YFSETQ. The junction had 4 bases not matched to a gene; V was cut back by 0 bases and J by 4 bases. The CDR3 loop spans 16 amino acids. CDR3 coding DNA: TGCGCCAGCAGCTTGGGACTAGCGGGAGGAAATTACGAGCAGTACTTC. This gives the protein CASSLGLAGGNYEQYF.

The chain is built from TRBV18 and TRBJ2-5; D could derive from TRBD1 or TRBD2 (5 bases each). The J call may be mistaken, given a closer DNA end match to TRBJ2-7. The CDR3 runs to 16 residues. In germline, CDR1 is KGHSH, CDR2 LQKENI. The DNA for the CDR3 is TGTGCCAGCTCACCACGAGCTGACGGGGCGCGGTACGAGCAGTACTTC. Protein product: CASSPRADGARYEQYF.

The V and J genes are TRBV28 and TRBJ1-1, with TRBD1 as a possible D gene (5 bases). Germline CDR1 is MDHEN and CDR2 is SYDVKM. This CDR3 region has 13 residues. V lost 6 bases and J 3 bases, leaving 11 bases between the germline ends. The CDR3 DNA reads TGTGCCAGCAGGCGGGGGGGGGACACTGAAGCTTTCTTT. This sequence encodes CASRRGGDTEAFF. Looking up the rest from reference TRBV28 and TRBJ1-1 gives the full variable domain: DVKVTQSSRYLVKRTGEKVFLECVQDMDHENMFWYRQDPGLGLRLIYFSYDVKMKEKGDIPEGYSVSREKKERFSLILESASTNQTSMYLCASRRGGDTEAFFGQGTRLTVV.

The V gene is TRBV7-9, the J gene TRBJ2-7; 8 positions agree with TRBD1. Germline V gives CDR1 SEHNR, CDR2 FQNEAQ (reference sequence). With V trimmed by 1 base and J by 4 bases, 3 bases remained unmatched. This CDR3 comprises 14 residues. The CDR3 spells CASSLDRGRYEQYF. The DNA for the CDR3 is TGTGCCAGCAGCTTAGACAGGGGGAGGTACGAGCAGTACTTC.

V usage is TRBV15 and J usage is TRBJ2-7; unclear D gene. The germline gives CDR1 LNHNV, CDR2 YYDKDF (reference sequence). Trimming cost V 6 bases and J 6 bases, with 15 bases left between them. The CDR3 extends over 13 amino acids. The CDR3 DNA reads as TGTGCCACCAGGCACTATCGCTCGTCCGAGCAGTACTTC. This translates into CATRHYRSSEQYF.

The chain couples TRBV10-1 to TRBJ2-3; D is ambiguous. The CDR3 spans 14 residues. V was pared by 3 bases and J by 4 bases, with 11 bases between. Germline CDR1 and CDR2: WNHNN and SYGVQD (reference sequence). CDR3 DNA: TGCGCCAGCAGTGATTCTCCGGTAGCAGATACGCAGTATTTT. It specifies CASSDSPVADTQYF.

The chain carries TRBV19 and TRBJ1-1; no clear D. CDR3 length: 14 residues. Germline-derived CDR1 and CDR2 are LNHDA and SQIVND (reference sequence). Trimming shortened V by 3 bases and J by 0 bases, and 8 bases separated the two germline ends. CDR3 bases: TGTGCCAGTAGTATTGACCGGGTGAACACTGAAGCTTTCTTT. Translating gives CASSIDRVNTEAFF.